Listed below are T cell receptor beta chains from one sample, sequenced in a study of a mutant IDH1 vaccine in newly diagnosed glioma. Profiled with immunoSEQ multiplex PCR; TCRdb holds only in-frame clones, not every one. The sample lists about 54,000 clones; 70% to 90% were seen once. The sample consisted of PBMCs, taken from a glioma patient treated with radiotherapy, temozolomide or both. These receptors were taken from a man aged 18 to 30 with glioma. CDR3s leave out the opening cysteine and the closing phenylalanine or tryptophan.

V gene: TRBV30; J gene: TRBJ1-6; CDR3 protein: AWSVIIGNSPLH
V gene: TRBV5-4; J gene: TRBJ2-2; CDR3 protein: ASGQQGTGYTGELF
V gene: TRBV6-5; J gene: TRBJ1-1; CDR3 protein: ASSRMRGNTEAF
V gene: TRBV14; J gene: TRBJ1-1; CDR3 protein: ASSQLGSGTGVLRAF
V gene: TRBV25-1; J gene: TRBJ2-2; CDR3 protein: ASSATREVGELF
V gene: TRBV6-5; J gene: TRBJ1-2; CDR3 protein: ASSLSQGRGYT
V gene: TRBV5-4; J gene: TRBJ2-1; CDR3 protein: ASSLPYNEQF
V gene: TRBV2; J gene: TRBJ1-2; CDR3 protein: ASRGWEGFNYGYT
V gene: TRBV10-3; J gene: TRBJ2-5; CDR3 protein: AISAGFVGAGGQETQY
V gene: TRBV6-5; J gene: TRBJ1-1; CDR3 protein: ASTLGVNTEAF
V gene: TRBV4-3; J gene: TRBJ2-7; CDR3 protein: ASSPGPRYEQY
V gene: TRBV19; J gene: TRBJ1-3; CDR3 protein: ASSIGQWRAAGNTIY
V gene: TRBV2; J gene: TRBJ1-1; CDR3 protein: ASTFGQNTEAF
V gene: TRBV9; J gene: TRBJ2-1; CDR3 protein: ASSVDGGSNEQF
V gene: TRBV6-1; J gene: TRBJ1-5; CDR3 protein: ASSDSPNQPQH
V gene: TRBV6-6; J gene: TRBJ1-2; CDR3 protein: ASDGLGGNYGYT
V gene: TRBV10-3; J gene: TRBJ1-2; CDR3 protein: AISEPAGEDGYT
V gene: TRBV5-6; J gene: TRBJ2-1; CDR3 protein: ASSPETGRNEQF
V gene: TRBV10-3; J gene: TRBJ2-2; CDR3 protein: AISEPGLAGGGELF
V gene: TRBV27; J gene: TRBJ1-1; CDR3 protein: ASSPGTGRTEAF
V gene: TRBV21-1; J gene: TRBJ1-1; CDR3 protein: ASSQRTGGFNTEAF
V gene: TRBV6-1; J gene: TRBJ1-5; CDR3 protein: ASMENQPQH
V gene: TRBV27; J gene: TRBJ1-1; CDR3 protein: ASSLQGAAEAF
V gene: TRBV7-9; J gene: TRBJ2-2; CDR3 protein: ASSLGVGASGELF
V gene: TRBV9; J gene: TRBJ1-3; CDR3 protein: ASSASKLSGNTIY
V gene: TRBV5-5; J gene: TRBJ2-5; CDR3 protein: ASSFARNQETQY
V gene: TRBV6-5; J gene: TRBJ1-2; CDR3 protein: ASSYGLSGYT
V gene: TRBV7-2; J gene: TRBJ2-1; CDR3 protein: ASSPSRGGVPYNEQF
V gene: TRBV5-6; J gene: TRBJ1-1; CDR3 protein: ASRTTGGDTEAF
V gene: TRBV4-3; J gene: TRBJ1-5; CDR3 protein: ASSQEAGGSNQPQH
V gene: TRBV4-1; J gene: TRBJ2-7; CDR3 protein: ASSQVGLAEHYEQY
V gene: TRBV4-2; J gene: TRBJ1-2; CDR3 protein: ASSQSGGKSYGYT
V gene: TRBV19; J gene: TRBJ1-1; CDR3 protein: ASSATGTPNTEAF
V gene: TRBV6-1; J gene: TRBJ1-1; CDR3 protein: ASSSLANTEAF
V gene: TRBV14; J gene: TRBJ2-7; CDR3 protein: ASSQLRAPTYEQY
V gene: TRBV5-1; J gene: TRBJ1-1; CDR3 protein: ASSSGTGKDTEAF
V gene: TRBV6-5; J gene: TRBJ2-5; CDR3 protein: ASKELQLQETQY
V gene: TRBV6-5; J gene: TRBJ2-5; CDR3 protein: ASSYSSGSWVQY
V gene: TRBV10-3; J gene: TRBJ1-1; CDR3 protein: AISESSPDLNTEAF
V gene: TRBV4-3; J gene: TRBJ2-3; CDR3 protein: ASSRSGTLLDTQY
V gene: TRBV27; J gene: TRBJ2-2; CDR3 protein: ASSLIPGELF
V gene: TRBV7-2; J gene: TRBJ1-1; CDR3 protein: ASSLLGTEAF
V gene: TRBV7-2; J gene: TRBJ2-7; CDR3 protein: ASSSYYGYYEQY
V gene: TRBV7-8; J gene: TRBJ2-7; CDR3 protein: ASDSGGPSYEQY
V gene: TRBV19; J gene: TRBJ1-5; CDR3 protein: ATRDRGHNQPQH
V gene: TRBV4-1; J gene: TRBJ2-7; CDR3 protein: ASSPRNLDRGLHEQY
V gene: TRBV2; J gene: TRBJ1-4; CDR3 protein: ASRDRTGNEKLF
V gene: TRBV6-5; J gene: TRBJ1-1; CDR3 protein: ASSWGTEAF
V gene: TRBV19; J gene: TRBJ1-5; CDR3 protein: ASRGTGHNNQPQH
V gene: TRBV6-5; J gene: TRBJ2-7; CDR3 protein: ASSYRLDRTHEQY
V gene: TRBV2; J gene: TRBJ1-2; CDR3 protein: ASSLDKPYGYT
V gene: TRBV19; J gene: TRBJ1-1; CDR3 protein: ASSRLGQGTEAF
V gene: TRBV5-8; J gene: TRBJ2-7; CDR3 protein: ASTRTGGHYEQY
V gene: TRBV7-9; J gene: TRBJ1-2; CDR3 protein: ASSLGQGIMNGYT
V gene: TRBV7-2; J gene: TRBJ2-2; CDR3 protein: ASSPRDRVGTGELF